The source of this T cell receptor beta chain is a study of blood T cell repertoires in COVID-19. CDR3 size: 13 residues. V shed 6 bases and J shed 1 base, with 9 bases lying between them. Germline V gene data show CDR1 as MNHEY and CDR2 as SVGAGI. Repertoires were generated with immunoSEQ multiplex PCR, while TCRdb's copy carries only in-frame clones and drops some. Here the sample spans 70,000 or so clones, about 89% being singletons. The chain combines TRBV6-5 with TRBJ1-1; D gene uncertain. This sequence originates from an older woman with acute or convalescent COVID-19. Specimen: peripheral blood. The CDR3 DNA reads TGTGCCAGCAGCGGGGAGAAGAACACTGAAGCTTTCTTT. Protein sequence: CASSGEKNTEAFF.